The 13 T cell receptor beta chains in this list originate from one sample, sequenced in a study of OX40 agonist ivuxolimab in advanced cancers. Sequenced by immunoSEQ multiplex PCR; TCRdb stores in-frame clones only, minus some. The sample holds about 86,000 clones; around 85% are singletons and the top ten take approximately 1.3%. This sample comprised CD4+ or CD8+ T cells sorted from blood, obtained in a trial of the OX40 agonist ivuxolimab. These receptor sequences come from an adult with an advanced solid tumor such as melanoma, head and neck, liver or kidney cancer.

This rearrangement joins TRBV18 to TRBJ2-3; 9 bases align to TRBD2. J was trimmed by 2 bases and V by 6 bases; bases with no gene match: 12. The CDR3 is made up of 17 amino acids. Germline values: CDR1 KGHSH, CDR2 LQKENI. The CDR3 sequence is CASSPGLAGTNTDTQYF. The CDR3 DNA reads TGTGCCAGCTCCCCCGGGCTAGCGGGGACCAACACAGATACGCAGTATTTT.

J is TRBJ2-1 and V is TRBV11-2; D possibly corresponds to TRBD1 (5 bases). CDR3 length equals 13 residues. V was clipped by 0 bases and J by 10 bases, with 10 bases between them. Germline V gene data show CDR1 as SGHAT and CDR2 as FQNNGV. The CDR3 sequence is CASSLDLSGEQFF. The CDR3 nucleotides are TGTGCCAGCAGCTTAGACCTATCAGGGGAGCAGTTCTTC.

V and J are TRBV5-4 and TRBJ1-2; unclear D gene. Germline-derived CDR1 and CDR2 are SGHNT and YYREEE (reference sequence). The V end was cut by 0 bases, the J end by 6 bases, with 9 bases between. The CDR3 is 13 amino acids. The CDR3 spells CASSLERRDGYTF. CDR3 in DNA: TGTGCCAGCAGCTTGGAACGCAGAGATGGCTACACCTTC.

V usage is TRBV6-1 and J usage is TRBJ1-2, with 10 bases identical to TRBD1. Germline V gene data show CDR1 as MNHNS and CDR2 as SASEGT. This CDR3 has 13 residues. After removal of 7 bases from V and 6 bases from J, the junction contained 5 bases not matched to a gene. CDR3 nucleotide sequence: TGTGCCAGCAACCCAGGACAGGGGGATGGCTACACCTTC. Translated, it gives CASNPGQGDGYTF.

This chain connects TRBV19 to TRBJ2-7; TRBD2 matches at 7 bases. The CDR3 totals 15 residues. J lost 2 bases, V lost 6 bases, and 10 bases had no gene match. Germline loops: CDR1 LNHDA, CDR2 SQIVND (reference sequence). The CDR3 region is CASSKPTGGPYEQYF. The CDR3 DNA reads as TGTGCCAGTAGCAAACCCACGGGAGGACCCTACGAGCAGTACTTC.

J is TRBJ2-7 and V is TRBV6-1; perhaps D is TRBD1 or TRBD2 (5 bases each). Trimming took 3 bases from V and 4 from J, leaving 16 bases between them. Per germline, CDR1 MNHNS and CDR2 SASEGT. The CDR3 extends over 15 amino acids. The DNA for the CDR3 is TGTGCCAGCAGTGACGGGGCAATGGTTGTTTACGAGCAGTACTTC. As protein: CASSDGAMVVYEQYF.

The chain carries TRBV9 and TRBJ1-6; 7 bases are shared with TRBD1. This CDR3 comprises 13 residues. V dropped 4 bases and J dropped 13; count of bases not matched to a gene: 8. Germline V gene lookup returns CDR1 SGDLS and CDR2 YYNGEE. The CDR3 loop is CASSPNDRAPLHF. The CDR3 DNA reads TGTGCCAGCAGCCCGAATGACAGGGCCCCCCTCCACTTT.

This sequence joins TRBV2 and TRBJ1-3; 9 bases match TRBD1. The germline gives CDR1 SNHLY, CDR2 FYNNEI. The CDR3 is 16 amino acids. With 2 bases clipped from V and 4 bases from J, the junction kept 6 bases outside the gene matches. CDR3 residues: CASSETRTGGGNTIYF. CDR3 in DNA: TGTGCCAGCAGTGAAACCCGAACAGGGGGCGGAAACACCATATATTTT.

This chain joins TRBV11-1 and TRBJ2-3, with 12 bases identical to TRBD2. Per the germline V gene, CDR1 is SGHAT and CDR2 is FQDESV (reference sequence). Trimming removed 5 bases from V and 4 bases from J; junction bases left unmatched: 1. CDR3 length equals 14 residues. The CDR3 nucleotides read TGTGCCAGCAGCCGGACTAGCGGGGCAGATACGCAGTATTTT. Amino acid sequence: CASSRTSGADTQYF. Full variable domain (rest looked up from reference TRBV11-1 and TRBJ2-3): EAEVAQSPRYKITEKSQAVAFWCDPISGHATLYWYRQILGQGPELLVQFQDESVVDDSQLPKDRFSAERLKGVDSTLKIQPAELGDSAMYLCASSRTSGADTQYFGPGTRLTVL.

The CDR3 nucleotides read TGTGCCATCAGTGAGTCAAGGGAATTCAATGAGCAGTTCTTC. Translating gives CAISESREFNEQFF. The V call is TRBV10-3, the J call TRBJ2-1; unclear D gene. This CDR3 has 14 residues. The V gene lost 0 bases and the J gene lost 6 bases, with 9 bases spanning the gap. Germline assignment: CDR1 ENHRY and CDR2 SYGVKD.

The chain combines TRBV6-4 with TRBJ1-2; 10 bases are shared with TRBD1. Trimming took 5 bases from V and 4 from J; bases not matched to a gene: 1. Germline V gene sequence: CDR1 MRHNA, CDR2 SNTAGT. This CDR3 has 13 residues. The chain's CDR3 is CASSWDRGYGYTF. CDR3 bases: TGTGCCAGCAGTTGGGACAGGGGCTATGGCTACACCTTC.

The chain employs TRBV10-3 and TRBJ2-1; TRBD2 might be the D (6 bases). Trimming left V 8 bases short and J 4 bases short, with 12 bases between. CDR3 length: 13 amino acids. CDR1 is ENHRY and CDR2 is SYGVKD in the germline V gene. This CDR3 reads CAIRTGEYNEQFF. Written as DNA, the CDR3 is TGTGCCATCCGAACGGGAGAGTACAATGAGCAGTTCTTC.

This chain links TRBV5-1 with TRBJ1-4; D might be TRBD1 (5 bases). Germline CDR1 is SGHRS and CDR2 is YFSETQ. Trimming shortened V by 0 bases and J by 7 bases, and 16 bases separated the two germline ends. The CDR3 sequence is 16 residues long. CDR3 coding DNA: TGCGCCAGCAGCTTGGTTTATGGGGCAGGAGGTGAAAAACTGTTTTTT. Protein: CASSLVYGAGGEKLFF.